Listed below are T cell receptor beta chains from one sample, sequenced in a study of shared clonotypes between healthy human individuals. Produced via immunoSEQ multiplex PCR; TCRdb's table is partial and in-frame only. The profile shows around 2.3 million clones, approximately 95% of them singletons. The specimen sequenced was naive CD4+ T cells sorted from blood. The receptors shown here come from a young man in good health. The CDR3 runs from the conserved cysteine through the conserved F or W. D genes are given only for firm matches. Expanded clones are given a class, and other clones once, few, many or no size at all.

>TRBV30|TRBJ1-4|once|TRBD1
TGTGCCTGGAGTATAGACCATCGGACAGGGGCCTTTTTT
CAWSIDHRTGAFF
>TRBV28|TRBJ1-2|NA|NA
TGTGCCAGCGGGCTCCCGCCAGGCGGATATGGCTACACCTTC
CASGLPPGGYGYTF
>TRBV7-2|TRBJ1-5|few|NA
TGTGCCAGCAGCCCTACGGCAGCTAGCAATCAGCCCCAGCATTTT
CASSPTAASNQPQHF
>TRBV18|TRBJ1-4|NA|TRBD1
TGTGCCAGCTCACCTCAGACAGGGGGAGTACTGTTTTTT
CASSPQTGGVLFF
>TRBV5-1|TRBJ2-2|NA|NA
TGCGCCAGCAGCGGCGGGGTAGGGAACGGGGAGCTGTTTTTT
CASSGGVGNGELFF
>TRBV5-1|TRBJ2-1|NA|NA
TGCGCCAGCAGTACAGAAGGGGTATCCTACAATGAGCAGTTCTTC
CASSTEGVSYNEQFF
>TRBV11-3|TRBJ2-1|NA|TRBD2
TGTGCCAGCAGCTTAGAGGGGACTAGCGGGAGGACGAGCTCCTACAATGAGCAGTTCTTC
CASSLEGTSGRTSSYNEQFF
>TRBV9|TRBJ2-6|NA|NA
TGTGCCAGCAGCACCCACGCTGGGGCCAACGTCCTGACTTTC
CASSTHAGANVLTF
>TRBV7-2|TRBJ2-2|once|TRBD2
TGTGCCAGCAGCTTAGAAGGGCGGGAGTTCCCCGGGGAGCTGTTTTTT
CASSLEGREFPGELFF
>TRBV28|TRBJ1-2|once|NA
TGTGCCAGCAGTTTCGGCAGGGTCTATGGCTACACCTTC
CASSFGRVYGYTF
>TRBV6-6|TRBJ1-1|NA|NA
TGTGCCAGCAGTTACTCCGCGGACACTGAAGCTTTCTTT
CASSYSADTEAFF
>TRBV18|TRBJ2-4|NA|NA
TGTGCCAGCTCACTTAACCCAGAAAACATTCAGTACTTC
CASSLNPENIQYF
>TRBV5-1|TRBJ2-4|NA|TRBD2
TGCGCCAGCAGCTCCACCTCCCTAGCGGGAGTACCCAAAAACATTCAGTACTTC
CASSSTSLAGVPKNIQYF
>TRBV19|TRBJ1-5|NA|NA
TGTGCCAGTAGTCCTCTTGTCCCTAGACAGAAGGATAGCAATCAGCCCCAGCATTTT
CASSPLVPRQKDSNQPQHF
>TRBV29-1|TRBJ2-1|NA|TRBD2
TGCAGCGCCCTGGGACTAGCGGGAGGAAAGCAGTTCTTC
CSALGLAGGKQFF
>TRBV20-1|TRBJ2-1|once|TRBD2
TGCAGTGCTAGAGCCGGGGGGGAGCAGTTCTTC
CSARAGGEQFF
>TRBV5-1|TRBJ2-7|NA|NA
TGCGCCAGCAGCTTGGACCCCCCCTCCTACGAGCAGTACTTC
CASSLDPPSYEQYF
>TRBV11-2|TRBJ2-1|NA|TRBD1
TGTGCCAGCAGCTTAAACAGGGGCCCTTGGGACAATGAGCAGTTCTTC
CASSLNRGPWDNEQFF
>TRBV5-4|TRBJ2-2|NA|TRBD2
TGTGCCAGCAGCCCACCGGGACTAGCGGGAACCGGGGAGCTGTTTTTT
CASSPPGLAGTGELFF
>TRBV9|TRBJ1-3|NA|TRBD1
TGTGCCAGCAGGAAAGGGACAGGGGTTGGAAACACCATATATTTT
CASRKGTGVGNTIYF
>TRBV6-1|TRBJ2-7|NA|NA
TGTGCCAGCAGCCCCAGGGGGGGCTCTTACGAGCAGTACTTC
CASSPRGGSYEQYF
>TRBV10-3|TRBJ2-5|NA|TRBD2
TGTGCCATCAGTGAGTCTCGCGGGAGCACGCAGACCCAGTACTTC
CAISESRGSTQTQYF